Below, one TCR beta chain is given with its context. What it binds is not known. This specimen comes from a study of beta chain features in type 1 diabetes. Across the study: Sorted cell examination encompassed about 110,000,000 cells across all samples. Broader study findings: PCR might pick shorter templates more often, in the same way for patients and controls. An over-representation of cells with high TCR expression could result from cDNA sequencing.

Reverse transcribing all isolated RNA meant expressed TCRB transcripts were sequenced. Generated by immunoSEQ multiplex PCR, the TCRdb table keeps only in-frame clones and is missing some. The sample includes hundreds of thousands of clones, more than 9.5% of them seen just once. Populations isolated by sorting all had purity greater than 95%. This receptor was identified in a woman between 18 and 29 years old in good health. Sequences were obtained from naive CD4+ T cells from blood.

The chain's CDR3 is CAWSPLLAGGYGKNIQYF. The DNA of the CDR3 is TGTGCCTGGAGTCCTCTACTAGCGGGAGGGTACGGCAAAAACATTCAGTACTTC. This chain uses TRBV30 with TRBJ2-4, with 13 bases that match TRBD2. This CDR3 is built from 18 residues. Trimming cost V 2 bases and J 3 bases; bases outside gene matches: 10. Germline loops: CDR1 GTSNPN, CDR2 SVGIG (reference sequence).